The clone carrying this T cell receptor (beta chain) was seen a single time. Its matching antigen is unknown. One junction end does not reproduce the germline sequence, and a read error may be involved. The data stem from a study of T cell repertoires in cytomegalovirus infection. Study-level information: The study used recently identified HLA-C-restricted and well-studied HLA-B-restricted CMV epitopes. It was the public TCR beta signatures that indicated both CMV infection and matching HLA type. Whole-study results and caveats: The ex vivo response showed dominance by HLA-C-restricted CMV-specific TCR beta clonotypes. Carriage of CMV together with the relevant HLA was identifiable through cumulative public TCR beta family frequency.

This CDR3 is 14 amino acids long. CDR1 and CDR2 from the germline V gene are MNHNY and SVGAGI (reference sequence). One entry per CDR3 protein, called by TCRdb with MiXCR from the reads. This sample has roughly 570,000 distinct CDR3 sequences, with approximately 40% found just once. This receptor was identified in a human donor in good health (CMV status not recorded). Some clones in this sample may be carry-over from other donors' samples. The chain joins TRBV6-6 to TRBJ2-7; unclear D gene. The input for sequencing was cultured PBMCs, taken from culture after CMV antigen stimulation. The CDR3 spells CASSYSPASYEQHF. The CDR3 DNA reads TGTGCCAGCAGTTACTCGCCAGCCTCCTACGAGCAGCACTTC.